These 32 T cell receptor beta chains were all obtained from the same sample, sequenced in a study of blood T cells in healthy people across ages. The use of a sample-barcoded 5' primer and a J-beta primer mix characterized a second PCR of about 6 to 11 cycles. TCRdb used MiXCR to reprocess the 5' RACE reads, holding one entry per CDR3 protein. Of about 1,500,000 distinct CDR3 sequences in the sample, 28% were seen once. The sample taken for sequencing was blood. The receptor set was obtained from a woman between 25 and 40 years old in good health.

At least ten counts were recorded for this clonotype. The chain recombines TRBV20-1 with TRBJ2-1; tentatively, D is TRBD2 (5 bases). CDR1 and CDR2 from the germline V gene are DFQATT and SNEGSKA (reference sequence). This CDR3 spans 16 amino acids. The V and J ends lost 0 bases and 0 bases respectively, with 12 bases between them. Here the CDR3 DNA reads TGCAGTGCTAGAGATGGAAGTGGGAGCTCCTACAATGAGCAGTTCTTC. Translating gives CSARDGSGSSYNEQFF.

As regards this clonotype: A much bigger clone sits one base away, suggesting this may be a read error. The V and J genes are TRBV7-2 and TRBJ2-7; D uncertain. Trimming took 5 bases from V and 6 from J, leaving 14 bases between them. CDR1 and CDR2 from the germline V gene are SGHTA and FQGNSA. This CDR3 contains 13 residues. The CDR3 region is CASSAQLPCEQYF. CDR3 DNA: TGTGCCAGCAGCGCTCAACTCCCCTGCGAGCAGTACTTC.

The rearrangement joins TRBV7-2 to TRBJ1-6, with 10 nucleotides matching TRBD1. The CDR3 is 18 amino acids. CDR1 is SGHTA and CDR2 is FQGNSA in the germline V gene. With 5 bases clipped from V and 0 bases from J, the junction kept 7 bases outside the gene matches. CDR3 in amino acids: CASSLQGQGYSYNSPLHF. In nucleotides, the CDR3 is TGTGCCAGCAGCCTCCAGGGACAGGGGTACTCCTATAATTCACCCCTCCACTTT.

This chain's CDR3 is CASRKFRAYGYTF. The CDR3 DNA sequence: TGTGCCAGCCGAAAGTTCAGGGCTTATGGCTACACCTTC. The V call is TRBV28, the J call TRBJ1-2; D is possibly TRBD1 (5 bases). Deletions cut 8 bases from V and 5 bases from J, with 15 bases between. CDR1 and CDR2 from the germline V gene are MDHEN and SYDVKM. This CDR3 comprises 13 residues.

CDR3 region: CASSYEVYTQYF. CDR3 DNA sequence: TGTGCCAGCAGTTACGAGGTCTATACGCAGTATTTT. The V gene is TRBV6-6, the J gene TRBJ2-3, with D unresolved. V was shortened by 2 bases and J by 7 bases, with 7 bases between the two germline ends. The CDR3 is 12 residues long. Per the germline V gene, CDR1 is MNHNY and CDR2 is SVGAGI (reference sequence).

The V and J genes are TRBV27 and TRBJ2-3; 10 bases align to TRBD2. The trim removed 4 bases at V and 9 bases at J, leaving 4 bases unmatched. This CDR3 is built from 13 residues. Germline CDR1 MNHEY, CDR2 SMNVEV (reference sequence). The CDR3 here is CASSSSSGGTQYF. The CDR3 nucleotides are TGTGCCAGCAGTTCCTCTAGCGGGGGAACGCAGTATTTT.

V gene TRBV2 combines with J gene TRBJ1-1; D unresolved. Germline values: CDR1 SNHLY, CDR2 FYNNEI. The germline V and J ends were trimmed by 4 bases and 4 bases, with 13 bases remaining between them. This CDR3 spans 14 amino acids. The CDR3 nucleotides are TGTGCCAGCAGTGCCCCACCTGGAATCACTGAAGCTTTCTTT. This encodes CASSAPPGITEAFF.

This clonotype was counted a single time. The V gene is TRBV4-3, the J gene TRBJ2-5; D is tentatively TRBD1 or TRBD2 (5 bases each). Germline values: CDR1 LGHNA, CDR2 YSLEER. The CDR3 loop spans 15 amino acids. The V and J ends lost 1 base and 2 bases respectively, with 11 bases between them. This CDR3 is CASSQAGTAQETQYF. The DNA of the CDR3 is TGCGCCAGCAGCCAAGCCGGGACGGCACAAGAGACCCAGTACTTC.

This chain connects TRBV20-1 to TRBJ2-7; TRBD2 might be the D (5 bases). Germline CDR1 is DFQATT and CDR2 is SNEGSKA (reference sequence). The CDR3 totals 14 residues. Trimming cost V 4 bases and J 5 bases, with 18 bases left between them. The CDR3, as DNA: TGCAGTGCTACCCCCTGGAGAAGGCGGGACGAGCAGTACTTC. Translation: CSATPWRRRDEQYF.

A remark on this clonotype: A read error may explain this, as a much larger clone is one base away. The chain links TRBV29-1 to TRBJ2-7; no clear D gene. V was shortened by 3 bases and J by 7 bases, with 25 bases between the two germline ends. The CDR3 is made up of 16 amino acids. In germline, CDR1 is SQVTM, CDR2 ANQGSEA. CDR3 region: CSVEAPVRTFWDEQYF. CDR3 in DNA: TGCAGCGTTGAGGCCCCAGTGCGAACCTTCTGGGATGAGCAGTACTTC.

This clonotype has only a few counts. This chain joins TRBV9 and TRBJ2-4; 9 bases fit TRBD2. This CDR3 has 17 residues. Trimming removed 2 bases from V and 13 bases from J; junction bases left unmatched: 19. Germline assignment: CDR1 SGDLS and CDR2 YYNGEE. The CDR3 bases are TGTGCCAGCAGCGTCGGCCCACTAGCGGGCGGCTACAATGAGCAGTACTTC. Translating it yields CASSVGPLAGGYNEQYF.

This clonotype has only a few counts. This chain links TRBV24-1 with TRBJ2-1, with TRBD1 as a possible D gene (5 bases). CDR1 and CDR2 (germline): KGHDR, SFDVKD. This CDR3 has 16 amino acids. V was trimmed by 4 bases and J by 7 bases, leaving 19 bases between them. The CDR3 DNA reads TGTGCCACCAGTGACTCCGGGCTACCCCAGGGTAATGAGCAGTTCTTC. Translated, it gives CATSDSGLPQGNEQFF.

The rearrangement links TRBV20-1 to TRBJ2-7; no clear D. This CDR3 is 12 amino acids long. V was shortened by 3 bases and J by 2 bases, with 8 bases between the two germline ends. The germline gives CDR1 DFQATT, CDR2 SNEGSKA (reference sequence). Here the CDR3 DNA reads TGCAGTGCTAGTTTTGGAACCTACGAGCAGTACTTC. Translation: CSASFGTYEQYF.

The rearrangement links TRBV6-2 or TRBV6-3 to TRBJ2-1; 15 positions agree with TRBD2. Trimming removed 5 bases from V and 13 bases from J; junction bases left unmatched: 15. CDR3 length: 17 amino acids. Germline CDR1 and CDR2: MNHEY and SVGEGT. CDR3 in amino acids: CASSQSPGTSGRLEQFF. DNA of the CDR3: TGTGCCAGCAGTCAATCCCCCGGGACTAGCGGGAGGTTGGAACAGTTCTTC.

This clonotype was counted many times. The V call is TRBV12-5, the J call TRBJ2-7, with 9 bases identical to TRBD1. Unmatched junction bases numbered 1, after V lost 3 bases and J lost 4 bases. This CDR3 comprises 13 residues. Germline CDR1 reads LGHNT; CDR2 reads FRNRAP. Here the CDR3 reads CASGFGTGYEQYF. The DNA of the CDR3 is TGTGCTAGTGGTTTTGGGACAGGGTACGAGCAGTACTTC. Variable domain in full (rest from reference TRBV12-5 and TRBJ2-7): DARVTQTPRHKVTEMGQEVTMRCQPILGHNTVFWYRQTMMQGLELLAYFRNRAPLDDSGMPKDRFSAEMPDATLATLKIQPSEPRDSAVYFCASGFGTGYEQYFGPGTRLTVT.

The chain has TRBV6-5 and TRBJ1-5; the match to TRBD1 covers 7 bases. Looked up from germline, CDR1 is MNHEY and CDR2 is SVGAGI. Unmatched junction bases numbered 12, after V lost 4 bases and J lost 6 bases. The CDR3 is 16 amino acids. The CDR3 DNA is TGTGCCAGCAGTTCGGGACAGCGGGGGAAGGGTCAGCCCCAGCATTTT. Amino acids: CASSSGQRGKGQPQHF.

This clonotype was detected only a few times. The gene calls are TRBV12-3 or TRBV12-4 and TRBJ1-2; 10 positions match TRBD1. The CDR3 runs to 16 residues. Unmatched junction bases numbered 9, after V lost 5 bases and J lost 3 bases. For the CDR3, the DNA is TGTGCCAGCAGTACTGGTGACAGGGGGCCGGACTATGGCTACACCTTC. It is translated as CASSTGDRGPDYGYTF.

This clonotype was detected only a few times. V and J are TRBV2 and TRBJ2-3, with TRBD1 matching over 8 bases. The CDR3 loop spans 12 amino acids. V gave up 5 bases and J gave up 9 bases; unmatched junction bases: 4. Germline V gene sequence: CDR1 SNHLY, CDR2 FYNNEI. CDR3 protein: CASSTGGKTQYF. Here the CDR3 DNA reads TGTGCCAGCAGTACAGGGGGTAAAACGCAGTATTTT.

The chain employs TRBV18 and TRBJ1-1; D is possibly TRBD1 (6 bases). The ends were cut back, 1 base at V and 3 bases at J, with 9 bases in the middle. Germline V gene sequence: CDR1 KGHSH, CDR2 LQKENI. CDR3 size: 14 residues. CDR3 amino acids: CASSPQGEYTEAFF. The CDR3 DNA reads TGTGCCAGCTCACCACAGGGGGAGTACACTGAAGCTTTCTTT.

This clonotype showed up many times. The V gene is TRBV18, the J gene TRBJ2-3; possible D gene TRBD1, 5 bases. Germline V gives CDR1 KGHSH, CDR2 LQKENI. V gave up 6 bases and J gave up 6 bases, with 13 bases separating them. The CDR3 contains 13 residues. The DNA of the CDR3 is TGTGCCAGCTCCCCCGGCAGGGCGGATACGCAGTATTTT. Its protein is CASSPGRADTQYF.

For this clonotype: One end of the junction is discordant with germline, which a read error may explain. This chain joins TRBV12-3 or TRBV12-4 and TRBJ1-2; perhaps TRBD1 as D (6 bases). This CDR3 comprises 15 residues. Here the CDR3 reads CAGSLGQGSAYGYTF. The CDR3 nucleotides read TGTGCCGGCAGTTTGGGTCAGGGGTCGGCCTATGGCTACACCTTC.

This clonotype turned up a few times. The chain has TRBV4-1 and TRBJ2-1, with D tentatively TRBD2 (7 bases). The CDR3 consists of 14 residues. V lost 1 base, J lost 10 bases, and 14 bases lay in between. The germline V gene has CDR1 MGHRA and CDR2 YSYEKL. CDR3 nucleotides: TGCGCCAGCAGCCAAGCACAGGGAGCGGGGGAGCAGTTCTTC. Translated, it gives CASSQAQGAGEQFF.

The chain employs TRBV29-1 and TRBJ1-1; D is ambiguous. Germline lookup yields CDR1 SQVTM and CDR2 ANQGSEA. This CDR3 region has 12 residues. The germline V and J ends were trimmed by 4 bases and 5 bases, with 11 bases remaining between them. The CDR3 protein is CSVARERTEAFF. In DNA form, the CDR3 reads TGCAGCGTTGCACGGGAAAGGACTGAAGCTTTCTTT.

In regard to this clonotype: A read error may explain this, as a much larger clone is one base away. This chain connects TRBV7-9 to TRBJ2-3; D assignment may be TRBD1 or TRBD2 (5 bases each). Germline-derived CDR1 and CDR2 are SEHNR and FQNEAQ (reference sequence). This CDR3 spans 13 amino acids. V shed 6 bases and J shed 2 bases, with 9 bases lying between them. CDR3 DNA sequence: TGTGCCAGCAGGGGGGAGTTCACAGATACGCAGTATTTT. Encoded protein: CASRGEFTDTQYF.

The rearrangement uses TRBV12-3 or TRBV12-4 and TRBJ1-1; the D is unclear. The CDR3 length is 16 residues. V gave up 4 bases and J gave up 3 bases, with 18 bases separating them. DNA for the CDR3: TGTGCCAGCAGTTACCTAGGGTTGGGGAGACACACTGAAGCTTTCTTT. This translates into CASSYLGLGRHTEAFF.

This clonotype was detected ten times or more. This chain uses TRBV25-1 with TRBJ2-7, with D tentatively TRBD1 or TRBD2 (5 bases each). This CDR3 has 14 residues. Germline CDR1 and CDR2: MGHDK and SYGVNS. V was cut by 1 base and J by 0 bases, with 7 bases left in between. This chain's CDR3 is CASSESGGSYEQYF. The DNA of the CDR3 is TGTGCCAGCAGTGAATCTGGGGGCTCCTACGAGCAGTACTTC.

This clonotype has more than one count but fewer than ten. This rearrangement joins TRBV5-1 to TRBJ2-4, with a possible D match to TRBD1 (5 bases). The DNA end is a closer match to TRBJ2-7, so the J assignment may be wrong. CDR1 is SGHRS and CDR2 is YFSETQ in the germline V gene. CDR3 length: 16 amino acids. CDR3 residues: CASSLGTRGSFNEQYF. The CDR3 bases are TGCGCCAGCAGCTTGGGGACAAGGGGCTCTTTCAACGAGCAGTACTTC.

J is TRBJ2-7 and V is TRBV28, with D perhaps being TRBD1 or TRBD2 (5 bases each). Germline CDR1 MDHEN, CDR2 SYDVKM. The germline V and J ends were trimmed by 3 bases and 2 bases, with 20 bases remaining between them. This CDR3 region has 17 residues. CDR3 region: CASSFPQSGTGTYEQYF. The DNA for the CDR3 is TGTGCCAGCAGTTTCCCCCAGTCCGGGACGGGGACCTACGAGCAGTACTTC.

The rearrangement links TRBV6-6 to TRBJ2-3; D gene ambiguous. Germline V gene lookup returns CDR1 MNHNY and CDR2 SVGAGI (reference sequence). The V and J ends lost 5 bases and 4 bases respectively, with 16 bases between them. The CDR3 loop spans 15 amino acids. The CDR3 reads CASSASWDGADTQYF. In DNA form, the CDR3 reads TGTGCCAGCAGTGCCAGTTGGGATGGGGCAGATACGCAGTATTTT.

This clonotype was detected only a few times. This chain links TRBV7-9 with TRBJ1-4; 8 bases match TRBD1. V lost 3 bases and J lost 0; bases outside the gene matches: 6. Germline V gene data show CDR1 as SEHNR and CDR2 as FQNEAQ (reference sequence). This CDR3 is 17 amino acids long. CDR3: CASSFGTGYATNEKLFF. In DNA form, the CDR3 reads TGTGCCAGCAGCTTCGGGACAGGCTATGCAACTAATGAAAAACTGTTTTTT.

This chain connects TRBV7-6 to TRBJ2-1; 10 bases line up with TRBD1. The CDR3 totals 17 residues. Germline V CDR1 and CDR2: SGHVS, FNYEAQ. With V trimmed by 3 bases and J by 7 bases, 12 bases remained unmatched. CDR3 in amino acids: CASSFYGGTGVENEQFF. CDR3 DNA: TGTGCCAGCAGCTTCTACGGTGGGACAGGGGTGGAAAATGAGCAGTTCTTC.

The genes are TRBV7-9 and TRBJ1-2, with no clear D. This CDR3 is built from 15 residues. Germline CDR1 reads SEHNR; CDR2 reads FQNEAQ (reference sequence). Deletions cut 1 base from V and 4 bases from J, with 13 bases between. The CDR3 DNA sequence: TGTGCCAGCAGCTTAGTCGGCGCTGGCACCTATGGCTACACCTTC. As protein: CASSLVGAGTYGYTF.